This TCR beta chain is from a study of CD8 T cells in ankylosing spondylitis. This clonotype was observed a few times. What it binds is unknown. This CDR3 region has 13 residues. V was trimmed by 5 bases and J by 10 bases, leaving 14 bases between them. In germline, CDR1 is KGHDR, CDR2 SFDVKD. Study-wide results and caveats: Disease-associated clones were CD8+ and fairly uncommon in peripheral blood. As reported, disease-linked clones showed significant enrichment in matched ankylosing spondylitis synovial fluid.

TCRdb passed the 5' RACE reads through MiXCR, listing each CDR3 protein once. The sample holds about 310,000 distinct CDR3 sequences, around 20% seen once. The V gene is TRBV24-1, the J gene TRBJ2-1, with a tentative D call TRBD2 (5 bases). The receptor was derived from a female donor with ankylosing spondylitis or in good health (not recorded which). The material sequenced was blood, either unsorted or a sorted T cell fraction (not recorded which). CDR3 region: CATSGGWSGEQFF. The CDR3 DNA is TGTGCCACCAGTGGCGGGTGGAGCGGCGAGCAGTTCTTC.